What follows describes a single TCR beta chain. TCRdb keeps only in-frame clones here, not all; method: immunoSEQ multiplex PCR. Of around 2,000,000 clones in the sample, roughly 94% were seen once. CDR3 length: 15 residues. The germline V gene encodes CDR1 SGHDT and CDR2 YYEEEE. Trimming took 4 bases from V and 2 from J, leaving 16 bases between them. Positive CCR7 selection of CD45RO-negative cells yielded the naive CD8 cells, and terminally differentiated effector memory CD45RA+ cells were excluded. This sample stems from a study of shared clonotypes between healthy human individuals. The chain joins TRBV5-6 to TRBJ2-7; perhaps TRBD1 as D (7 bases). The sequence was obtained from a man aged 18 to 30 in good health. The material sequenced was naive CD8+ T cells sorted from blood. The CDR3 loop is CASSPEGQKTYEQYF. In nucleotides, the CDR3 is TGTGCCAGCAGCCCGGAGGGACAGAAGACCTACGAGCAGTACTTC.